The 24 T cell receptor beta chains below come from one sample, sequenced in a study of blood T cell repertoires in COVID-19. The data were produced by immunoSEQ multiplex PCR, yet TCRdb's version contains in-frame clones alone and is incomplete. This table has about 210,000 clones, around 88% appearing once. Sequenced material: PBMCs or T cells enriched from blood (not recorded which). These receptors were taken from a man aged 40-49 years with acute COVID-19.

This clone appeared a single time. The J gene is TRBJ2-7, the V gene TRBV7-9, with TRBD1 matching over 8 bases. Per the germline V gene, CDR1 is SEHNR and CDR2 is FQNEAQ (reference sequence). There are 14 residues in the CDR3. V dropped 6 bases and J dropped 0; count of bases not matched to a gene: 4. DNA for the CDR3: TGTGCCAGCAGAGAAACAGGGGGCTCCTACGAGCAGTACTTC. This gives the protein CASRETGGSYEQYF.

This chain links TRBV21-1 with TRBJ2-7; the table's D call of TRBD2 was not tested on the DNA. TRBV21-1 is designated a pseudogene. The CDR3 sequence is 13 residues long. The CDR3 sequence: CAMAASRPYEQYF. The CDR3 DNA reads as TGTGCCATGGCCGCTAGCAGGCCCTACGAGCAGTACTTC.

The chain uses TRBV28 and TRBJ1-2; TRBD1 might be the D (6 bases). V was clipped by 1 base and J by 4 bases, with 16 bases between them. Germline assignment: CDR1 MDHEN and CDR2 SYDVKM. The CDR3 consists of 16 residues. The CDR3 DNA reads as TGTGCCAGCAGTTTATATCTGAGGACAGAAAGCTATGGCTACACCTTC. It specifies CASSLYLRTESYGYTF.

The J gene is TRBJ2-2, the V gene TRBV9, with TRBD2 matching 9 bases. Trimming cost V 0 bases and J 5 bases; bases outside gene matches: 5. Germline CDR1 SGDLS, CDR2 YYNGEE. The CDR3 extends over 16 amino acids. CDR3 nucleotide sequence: TGTGCCAGCAGCGTAGCACTAGCGGGCACGACCGGGGAGCTGTTTTTT. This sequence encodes CASSVALAGTTGELFF.

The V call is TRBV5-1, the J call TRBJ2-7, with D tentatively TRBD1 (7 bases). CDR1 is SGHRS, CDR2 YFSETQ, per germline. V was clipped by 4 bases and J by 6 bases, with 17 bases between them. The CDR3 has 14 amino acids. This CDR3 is CASSARDSIGEQYF. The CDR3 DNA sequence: TGCGCCAGCAGCGCGCGGGACAGTATCGGCGAGCAGTACTTC.

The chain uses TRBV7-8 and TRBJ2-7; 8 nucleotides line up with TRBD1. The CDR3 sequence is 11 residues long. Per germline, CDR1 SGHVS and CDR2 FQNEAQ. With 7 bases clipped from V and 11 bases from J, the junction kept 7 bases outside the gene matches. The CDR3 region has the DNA TGTGCCAGCACCGACAGGGGCGAAGAGTACTTC. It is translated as CASTDRGEEYF.

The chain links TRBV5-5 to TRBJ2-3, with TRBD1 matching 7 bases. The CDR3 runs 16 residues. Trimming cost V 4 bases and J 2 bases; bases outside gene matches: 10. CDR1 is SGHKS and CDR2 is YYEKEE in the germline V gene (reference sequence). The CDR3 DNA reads TGTGCCAGCAGCCGCAGGGACAGTCTTAACACAGATACGCAGTATTTT. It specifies CASSRRDSLNTDTQYF.

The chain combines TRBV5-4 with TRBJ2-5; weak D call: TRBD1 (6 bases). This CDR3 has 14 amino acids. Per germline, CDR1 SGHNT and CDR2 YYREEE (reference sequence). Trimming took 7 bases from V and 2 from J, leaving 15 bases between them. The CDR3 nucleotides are TGTGCCAGCTGTCCTGGGGGCAGTCAAGAGACCCAGTACTTC. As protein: CASCPGGSQETQYF.

The CDR3 here is CASSQENLVGTRVYEQYF. CDR3 nucleotides: TGCGCCAGCAGCCAAGAAAACTTAGTCGGGACTAGGGTCTACGAGCAGTACTTC. The chain combines TRBV4-1 with TRBJ2-7; 8 bases are a match to TRBD2. The junction had 13 bases not matched to a gene; V was cut back by 0 bases and J by 3 bases. This CDR3 has 18 residues. Germline lookup yields CDR1 MGHRA and CDR2 YSYEKL.

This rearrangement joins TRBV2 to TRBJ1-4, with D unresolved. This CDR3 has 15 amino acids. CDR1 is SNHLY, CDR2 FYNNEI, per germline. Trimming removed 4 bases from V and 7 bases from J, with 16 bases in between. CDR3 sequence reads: CASSVVARPSEKLFF. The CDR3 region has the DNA TGTGCCAGCAGTGTCGTCGCGCGCCCGAGTGAAAAACTGTTTTTT.

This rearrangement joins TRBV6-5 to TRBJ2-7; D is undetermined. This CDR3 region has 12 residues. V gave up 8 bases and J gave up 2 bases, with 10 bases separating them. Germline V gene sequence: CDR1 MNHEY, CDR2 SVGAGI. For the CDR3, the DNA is TGTGCCAGCCGATCCCGGGCCTACGAGCAGTACTTC. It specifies CASRSRAYEQYF.

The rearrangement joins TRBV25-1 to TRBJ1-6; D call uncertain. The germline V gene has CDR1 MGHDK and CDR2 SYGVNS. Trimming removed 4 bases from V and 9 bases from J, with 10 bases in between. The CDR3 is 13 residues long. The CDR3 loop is CASSGSAVSPLHF. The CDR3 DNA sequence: TGTGCCAGCAGTGGATCAGCGGTTTCACCCCTCCACTTT.

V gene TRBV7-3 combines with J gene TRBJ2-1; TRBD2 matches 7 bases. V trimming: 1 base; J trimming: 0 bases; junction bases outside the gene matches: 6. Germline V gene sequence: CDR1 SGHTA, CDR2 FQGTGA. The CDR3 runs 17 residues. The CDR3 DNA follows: TGTGCCAGCAGCTTAATCGGCGGGGGTAGCTCCTACAATGAGCAGTTCTTC. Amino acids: CASSLIGGGSSYNEQFF. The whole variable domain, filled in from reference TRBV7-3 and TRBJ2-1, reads GAGVSQTPSNKVTEKGKYVELRCDPISGHTALYWYRQSLGQGPEFLIYFQGTGAADDSGLPNDRFFAVRPEGSVSTLKIQRTERGDSAVYLCASSLIGGGSSYNEQFFGPGTRLTVL.

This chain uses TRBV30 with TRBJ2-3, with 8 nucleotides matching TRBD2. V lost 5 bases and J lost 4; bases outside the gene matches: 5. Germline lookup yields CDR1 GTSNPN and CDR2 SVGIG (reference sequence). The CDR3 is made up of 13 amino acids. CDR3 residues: CAWGRGGPDTQYF. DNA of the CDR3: TGTGCCTGGGGTCGGGGGGGCCCAGATACGCAGTATTTT. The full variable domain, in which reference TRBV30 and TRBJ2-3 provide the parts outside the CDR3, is SQTIHQWPATLVQPVGSPLSLECTVEGTSNPNLYWYRQAAGRGLQLLFYSVGIGQISSEVPQNLSASRPQDRQFILSSKKLLLSDSGFYLCAWGRGGPDTQYFGPGTRLTVL.

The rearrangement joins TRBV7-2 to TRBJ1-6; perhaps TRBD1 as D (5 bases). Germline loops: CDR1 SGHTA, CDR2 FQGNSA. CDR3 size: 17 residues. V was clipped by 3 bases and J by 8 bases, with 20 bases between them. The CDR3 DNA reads TGTGCCAGCAGCTTCCCATCGGGCGGGGGGATCGATTCACCCCTCCACTTT. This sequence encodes CASSFPSGGGIDSPLHF.

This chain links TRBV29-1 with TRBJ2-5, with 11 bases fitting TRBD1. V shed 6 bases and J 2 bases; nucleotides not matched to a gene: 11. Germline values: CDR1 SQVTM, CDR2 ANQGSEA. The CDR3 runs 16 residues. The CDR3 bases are TGCAGCGTCGAGACCGGGACAGGGGGGCGGCAAGAGACCCAGTACTTC. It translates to CSVETGTGGRQETQYF.

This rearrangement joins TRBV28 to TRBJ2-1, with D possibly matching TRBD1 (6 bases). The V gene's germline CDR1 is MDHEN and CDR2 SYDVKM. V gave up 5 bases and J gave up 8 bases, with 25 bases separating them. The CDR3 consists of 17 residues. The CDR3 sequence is CASSVARPGQKADEQFF. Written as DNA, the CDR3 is TGTGCCAGCAGTGTCGCCCGTCCGGGACAAAAAGCGGATGAGCAGTTCTTC.

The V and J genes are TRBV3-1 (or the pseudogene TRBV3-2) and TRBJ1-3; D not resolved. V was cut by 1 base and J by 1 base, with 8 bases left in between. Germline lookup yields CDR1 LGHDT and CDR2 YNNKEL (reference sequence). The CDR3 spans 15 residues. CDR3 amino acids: CASSQGAASGNTIYF. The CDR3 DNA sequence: TGTGCCAGCAGCCAAGGGGCAGCTTCTGGAAACACCATATATTTT.

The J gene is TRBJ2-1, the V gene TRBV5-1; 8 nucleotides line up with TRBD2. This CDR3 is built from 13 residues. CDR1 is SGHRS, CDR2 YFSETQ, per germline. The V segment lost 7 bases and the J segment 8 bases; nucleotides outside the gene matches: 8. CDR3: CASGAGGRDEQFF. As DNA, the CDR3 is TGCGCCAGCGGGGCGGGAGGAAGGGATGAGCAGTTCTTC.

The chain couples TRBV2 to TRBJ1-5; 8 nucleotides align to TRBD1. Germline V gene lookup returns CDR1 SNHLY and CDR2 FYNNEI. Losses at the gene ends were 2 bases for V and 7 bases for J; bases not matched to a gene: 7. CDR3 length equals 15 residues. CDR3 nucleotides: TGTGCCAGCAGTGAACTGGACAGGGTCCGGCAGCCCCAGCATTTT. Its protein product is CASSELDRVRQPQHF.

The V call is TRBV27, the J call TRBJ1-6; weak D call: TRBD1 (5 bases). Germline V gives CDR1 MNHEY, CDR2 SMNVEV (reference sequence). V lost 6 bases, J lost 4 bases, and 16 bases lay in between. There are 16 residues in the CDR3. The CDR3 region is CASSISGGVYNSPLHF. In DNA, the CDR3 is TGTGCCAGCAGCATTTCCGGGGGAGTTTATAATTCACCCCTCCACTTT.

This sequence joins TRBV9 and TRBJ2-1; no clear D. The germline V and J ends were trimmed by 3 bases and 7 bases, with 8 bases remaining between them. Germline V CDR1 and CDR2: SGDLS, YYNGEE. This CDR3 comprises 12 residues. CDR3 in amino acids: CASSELDNEQFF. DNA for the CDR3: TGTGCCAGCAGCGAGCTAGATAATGAGCAGTTCTTC.

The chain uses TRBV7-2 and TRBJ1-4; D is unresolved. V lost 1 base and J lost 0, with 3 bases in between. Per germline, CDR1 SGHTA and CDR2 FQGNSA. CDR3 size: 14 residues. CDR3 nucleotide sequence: TGTGCCAGCAGCTTAGGTACAACTAATGAAAAACTGTTTTTT. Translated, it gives CASSLGTTNEKLFF.

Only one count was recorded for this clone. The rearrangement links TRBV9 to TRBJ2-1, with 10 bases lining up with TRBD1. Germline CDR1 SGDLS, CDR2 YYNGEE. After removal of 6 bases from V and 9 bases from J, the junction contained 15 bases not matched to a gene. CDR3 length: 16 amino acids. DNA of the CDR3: TGTGCCAGCACTCTAAACCGGGACAGGGGAGGAGGTGAGCAGTTCTTC. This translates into CASTLNRDRGGGEQFF.